This TCR beta chain was documented in a study of CD8 T cells in Susac syndrome. RNA in amounts of about 0.5 to 1 ug was reverse transcribed with random hexamers. Across 54 Vbeta and 13 Jbeta, immunoSEQ multiplex PCR amplified TCR beta CDR3. In TCRdb, the immunoSEQ multiplex PCR reads were re-called with MiXCR into one record per CDR3 protein. The data hold under 300,000 distinct CDR3 sequences, with around 96% observed a single time. Study-level results: The number of individuals included in the study's TCR sequencing and HLA analysis was acknowledged as relatively small.

It was negative isolation that provided the CD8+ and CD4+ T cells, whereas TEMRA cells were enriched by FACS. Comment on this clonotype: The antigen is unknown.

Germline CDR1 LNHDA, CDR2 SQIVND (reference sequence). V gave up 5 bases and J gave up 2 bases, with 10 bases separating them. The CDR3 is made up of 13 amino acids. The genes are TRBV19 and TRBJ2-7; a weak D match, TRBD1 (5 bases). The sequenced sample was CD4+ T cells from PBMCs. This clonotype was sampled from a human donor with Susac syndrome. The CDR3 is CASSWQGTYEQYF. The CDR3 coding sequence is TGTGCCAGTAGTTGGCAGGGCACCTACGAGCAGTACTTC. The whole variable domain, filled in from reference TRBV19 and TRBJ2-7, reads DGGITQSPKYLFRKEGQNVTLSCEQNLNHDAMYWYRQDPGQGLRLIYYSQIVNDFQKGDIAEGYSVSREKKESFPLTVTSAQKNPTAFYLCASSWQGTYEQYFGPGTRLTVT.